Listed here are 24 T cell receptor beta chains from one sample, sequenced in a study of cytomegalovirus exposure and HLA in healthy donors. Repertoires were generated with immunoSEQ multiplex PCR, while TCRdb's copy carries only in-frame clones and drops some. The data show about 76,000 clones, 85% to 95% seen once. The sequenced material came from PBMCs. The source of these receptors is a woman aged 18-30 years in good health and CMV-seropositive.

The CDR3, as DNA: TGTGCCAGCAGCCCCCGCTCCGAACTAGCGGGGGGTGGTACGCAGTACTTC. It codes for CASSPRSELAGGGTQYF. The chain employs TRBV7-2 and TRBJ2-7, with 12 bases fitting TRBD2. Trimming cost V 5 bases and J 9 bases; bases outside gene matches: 17. The CDR3 spans 17 residues. Germline V gene lookup returns CDR1 SGHTA and CDR2 FQGNSA.

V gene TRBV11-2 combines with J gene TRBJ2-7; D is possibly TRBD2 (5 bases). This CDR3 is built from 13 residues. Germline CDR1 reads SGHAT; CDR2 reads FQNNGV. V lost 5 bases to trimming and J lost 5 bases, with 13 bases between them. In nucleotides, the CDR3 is TGTGCCAGCAGCCGAGGGTCCGGGAACGAGCAGTACTTC. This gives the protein CASSRGSGNEQYF.

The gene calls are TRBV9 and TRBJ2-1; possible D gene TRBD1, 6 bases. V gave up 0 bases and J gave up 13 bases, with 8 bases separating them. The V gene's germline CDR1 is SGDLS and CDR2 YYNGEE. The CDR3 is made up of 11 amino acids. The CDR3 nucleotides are TGTGCCAGCAGCGTAGGGGGACAACAGTTCTTC. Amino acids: CASSVGGQQFF.

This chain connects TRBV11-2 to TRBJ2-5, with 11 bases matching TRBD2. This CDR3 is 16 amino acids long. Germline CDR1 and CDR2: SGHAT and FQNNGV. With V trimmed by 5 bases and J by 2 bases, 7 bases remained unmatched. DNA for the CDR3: TGTGCCAGCAGCCACCCGGGACTAGCGGTACAAGAGACCCAGTACTTC. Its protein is CASSHPGLAVQETQYF.

This CDR3 reads CASSQSQGRQANYGYTF. As DNA, the CDR3 is TGTGCCAGCAGCCAATCTCAGGGCAGACAAGCTAACTATGGCTACACCTTC. The chain has TRBV16 and TRBJ1-2, with a possible D match to TRBD1 (5 bases). The CDR3 consists of 17 residues. Germline V lookup: CDR1 KGHSY, CDR2 FQNENV. Trimming took 0 bases from V and 0 from J, leaving 14 bases between them. The full variable domain, completed using reference TRBV16 and TRBJ1-2, is GEEVAQTPKHLVRGEGQKAKLYCAPIKGHSYVFWYQQVLKNEFKFLISFQNENVFDETGMPKERFSAKCLPNSPCSLEIQATKLEDSAVYFCASSQSQGRQANYGYTFGSGTRLTVV.

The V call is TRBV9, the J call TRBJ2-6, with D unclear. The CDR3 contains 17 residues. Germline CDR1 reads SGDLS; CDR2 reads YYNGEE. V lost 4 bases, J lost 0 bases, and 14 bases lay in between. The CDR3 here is CASSIGPLPSGANVLTF. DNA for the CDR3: TGTGCCAGCAGCATCGGTCCTTTACCCTCTGGGGCCAACGTCCTGACTTTC.

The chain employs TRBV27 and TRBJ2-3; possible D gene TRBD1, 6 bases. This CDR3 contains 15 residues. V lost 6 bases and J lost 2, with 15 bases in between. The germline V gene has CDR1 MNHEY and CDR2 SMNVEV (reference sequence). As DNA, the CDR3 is TGTGCCAGCAGCCTGGGGGACACCTCCACAGATACGCAGTATTTT. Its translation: CASSLGDTSTDTQYF.

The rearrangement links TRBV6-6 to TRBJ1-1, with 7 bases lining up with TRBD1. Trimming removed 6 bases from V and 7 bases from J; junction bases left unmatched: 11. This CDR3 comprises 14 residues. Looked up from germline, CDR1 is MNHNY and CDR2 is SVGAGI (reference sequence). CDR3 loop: CASSPVQTGNEAFF. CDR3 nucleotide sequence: TGTGCCAGCAGCCCGGTTCAGACAGGGAATGAAGCTTTCTTT.

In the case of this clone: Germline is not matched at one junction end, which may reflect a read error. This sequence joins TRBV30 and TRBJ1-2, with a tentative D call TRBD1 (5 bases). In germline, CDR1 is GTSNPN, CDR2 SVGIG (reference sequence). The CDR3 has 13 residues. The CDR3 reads CGGGDYGLYGYTF. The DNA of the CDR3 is TGCGGAGGCGGGGACTATGGACTTTATGGCTACACCTTC.

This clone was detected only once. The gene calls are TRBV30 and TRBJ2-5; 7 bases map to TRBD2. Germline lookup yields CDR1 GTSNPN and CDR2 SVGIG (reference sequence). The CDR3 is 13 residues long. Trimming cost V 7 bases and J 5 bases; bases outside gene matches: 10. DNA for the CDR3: TGTGCCTTTTTGACACTGGGAGGGGAGACCCAGTACTTC. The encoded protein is CAFLTLGGETQYF.

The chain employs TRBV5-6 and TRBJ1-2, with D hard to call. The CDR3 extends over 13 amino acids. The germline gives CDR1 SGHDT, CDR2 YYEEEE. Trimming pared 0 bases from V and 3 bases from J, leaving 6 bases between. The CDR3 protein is CASSLGADYGYTF. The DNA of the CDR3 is TGTGCCAGCAGCTTGGGGGCAGACTATGGCTACACCTTC.

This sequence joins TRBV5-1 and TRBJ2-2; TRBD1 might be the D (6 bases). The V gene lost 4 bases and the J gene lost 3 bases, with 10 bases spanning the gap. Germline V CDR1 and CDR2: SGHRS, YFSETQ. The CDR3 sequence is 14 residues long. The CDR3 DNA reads TGCGCCAGCAGCCCGGGACATGACACCGGGGAGCTGTTTTTT. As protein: CASSPGHDTGELFF. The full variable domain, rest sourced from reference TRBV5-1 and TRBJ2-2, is KAGVTQTPRYLIKTRGQQVTLSCSPISGHRSVSWYQQTPGQGLQFLFEYFSETQRNKGNFPGRFSGRQFSNSRSEMNVSTLELGDSALYLCASSPGHDTGELFFGEGSRLTVL.

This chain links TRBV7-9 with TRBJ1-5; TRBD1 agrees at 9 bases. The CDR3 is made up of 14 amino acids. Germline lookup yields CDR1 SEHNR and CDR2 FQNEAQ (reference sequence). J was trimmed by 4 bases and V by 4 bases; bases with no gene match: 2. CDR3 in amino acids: CASSSGQGNQPQHF. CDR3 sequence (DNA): TGTGCCAGCAGCTCGGGACAGGGTAATCAGCCCCAGCATTTT.

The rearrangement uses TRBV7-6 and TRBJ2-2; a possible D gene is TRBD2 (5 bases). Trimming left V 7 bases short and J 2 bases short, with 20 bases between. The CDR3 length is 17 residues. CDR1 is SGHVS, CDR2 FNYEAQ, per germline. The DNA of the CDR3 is TGTGCCAGCACCCCTTCGGTACTAGGTACAAACACCGGGGAGCTGTTTTTT. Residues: CASTPSVLGTNTGELFF.

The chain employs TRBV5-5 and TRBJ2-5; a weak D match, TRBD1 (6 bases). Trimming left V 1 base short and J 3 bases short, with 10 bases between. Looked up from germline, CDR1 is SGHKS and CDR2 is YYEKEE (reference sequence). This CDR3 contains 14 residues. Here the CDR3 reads CASSLWDKKETQYF. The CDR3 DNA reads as TGTGCCAGCAGCTTGTGGGACAAGAAAGAGACCCAGTACTTC.

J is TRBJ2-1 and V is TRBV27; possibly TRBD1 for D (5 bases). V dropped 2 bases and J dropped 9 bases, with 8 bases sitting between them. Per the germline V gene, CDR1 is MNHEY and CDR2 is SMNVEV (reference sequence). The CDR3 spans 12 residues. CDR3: CASSLVGAEQFF. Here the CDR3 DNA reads TGTGCCAGCAGTTTAGTAGGGGCTGAGCAGTTCTTC.

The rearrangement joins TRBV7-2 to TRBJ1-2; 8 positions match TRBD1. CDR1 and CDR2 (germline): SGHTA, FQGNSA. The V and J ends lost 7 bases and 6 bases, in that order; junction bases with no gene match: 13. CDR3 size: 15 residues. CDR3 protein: CASNFMTGAYHGYTF. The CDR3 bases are TGTGCCAGCAACTTTATGACAGGGGCTTACCATGGCTACACCTTC.

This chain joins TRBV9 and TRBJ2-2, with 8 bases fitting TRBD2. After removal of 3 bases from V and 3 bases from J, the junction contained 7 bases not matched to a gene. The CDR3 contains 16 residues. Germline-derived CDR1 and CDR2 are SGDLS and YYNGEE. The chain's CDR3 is CASSGGTRGDTGELFF. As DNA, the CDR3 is TGTGCCAGCAGCGGAGGGACTAGGGGCGACACCGGGGAGCTGTTTTTT.

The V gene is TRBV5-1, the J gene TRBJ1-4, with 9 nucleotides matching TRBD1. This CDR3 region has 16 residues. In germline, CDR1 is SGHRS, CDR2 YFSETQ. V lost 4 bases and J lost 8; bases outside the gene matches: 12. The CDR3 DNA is TGCGCCAGCAGCACCGGGACAGGGTTTTCTGCGGAAAAACTGTTTTTT. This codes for CASSTGTGFSAEKLFF. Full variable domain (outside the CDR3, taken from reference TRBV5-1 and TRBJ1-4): KAGVTQTPRYLIKTRGQQVTLSCSPISGHRSVSWYQQTPGQGLQFLFEYFSETQRNKGNFPGRFSGRQFSNSRSEMNVSTLELGDSALYLCASSTGTGFSAEKLFFGSGTQLSVL.

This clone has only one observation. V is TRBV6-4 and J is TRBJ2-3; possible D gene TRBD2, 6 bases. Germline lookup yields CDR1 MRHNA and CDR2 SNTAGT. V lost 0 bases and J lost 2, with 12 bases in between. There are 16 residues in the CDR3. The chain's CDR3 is CASSDSEASDTDTQYF. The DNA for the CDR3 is TGTGCCAGCAGTGACTCTGAGGCTAGCGACACAGATACGCAGTATTTT.

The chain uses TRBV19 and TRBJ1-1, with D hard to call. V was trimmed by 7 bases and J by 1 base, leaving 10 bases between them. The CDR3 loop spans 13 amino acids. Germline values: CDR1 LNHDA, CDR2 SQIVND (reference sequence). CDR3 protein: CASNPRRNTEAFF. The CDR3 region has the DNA TGTGCCAGTAACCCGAGGAGGAACACTGAAGCTTTCTTT.

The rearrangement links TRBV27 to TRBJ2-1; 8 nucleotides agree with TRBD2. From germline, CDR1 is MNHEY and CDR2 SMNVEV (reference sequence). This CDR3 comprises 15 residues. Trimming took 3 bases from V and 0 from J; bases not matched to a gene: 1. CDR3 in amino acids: CASSFGTSSYNEQFF. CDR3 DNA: TGTGCCAGCAGTTTCGGGACTAGCTCCTACAATGAGCAGTTCTTC.

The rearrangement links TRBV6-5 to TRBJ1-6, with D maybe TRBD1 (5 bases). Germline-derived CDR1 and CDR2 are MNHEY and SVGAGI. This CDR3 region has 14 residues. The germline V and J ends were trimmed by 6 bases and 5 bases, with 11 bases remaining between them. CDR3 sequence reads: CASRNQGNNSPLHF. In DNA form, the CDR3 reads TGTGCCAGCAGAAATCAGGGAAATAATTCACCCCTCCACTTT.

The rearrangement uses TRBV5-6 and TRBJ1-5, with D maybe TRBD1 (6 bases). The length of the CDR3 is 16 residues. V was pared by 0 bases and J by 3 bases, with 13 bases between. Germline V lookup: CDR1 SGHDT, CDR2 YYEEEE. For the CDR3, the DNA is TGTGCCAGCAGCTTGGGGCCAGGGGCCCTCAATCAGCCCCAGCATTTT. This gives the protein CASSLGPGALNQPQHF.